This T cell receptor beta chain appears in the sequencing data of a study of breast tumors, draining lymph nodes, adjacent tissues. Overall study findings and caveats: Data only fit, rather than demonstrated, lymph node origin of most tumor T cells. Compared with lymph nodes, tumors were less diverse; compared with nontumor tissue, more.

This clonotype rates as medium-sized (0.01 to 0.1%). Its cognate antigen is unknown. One entry per CDR3 protein, called by TCRdb with MiXCR from the multiplex PCR reads. The sample holds 14,000 to 15,000 distinct CDR3 sequences; approximately 45% are singletons and the top ten take roughly 28%. Germline V CDR1 and CDR2: SEHNR, FQNEAQ (reference sequence). This CDR3 spans 13 amino acids. V was clipped by 3 bases and J by 8 bases, with 10 bases between them. The V call is TRBV7-9, the J call TRBJ1-4, with D possibly matching TRBD1 (6 bases). What was sequenced was tumor-adjacent breast tissue. The TCR sequence derives from a female donor with breast cancer. Some clones in this sample may be carry-over from other donors' samples. CDR3 DNA sequence: TGTGCCAGCAGCTTCTCAGGGGCAGAAAAACTGTTTTTT. It translates to CASSFSGAEKLFF.